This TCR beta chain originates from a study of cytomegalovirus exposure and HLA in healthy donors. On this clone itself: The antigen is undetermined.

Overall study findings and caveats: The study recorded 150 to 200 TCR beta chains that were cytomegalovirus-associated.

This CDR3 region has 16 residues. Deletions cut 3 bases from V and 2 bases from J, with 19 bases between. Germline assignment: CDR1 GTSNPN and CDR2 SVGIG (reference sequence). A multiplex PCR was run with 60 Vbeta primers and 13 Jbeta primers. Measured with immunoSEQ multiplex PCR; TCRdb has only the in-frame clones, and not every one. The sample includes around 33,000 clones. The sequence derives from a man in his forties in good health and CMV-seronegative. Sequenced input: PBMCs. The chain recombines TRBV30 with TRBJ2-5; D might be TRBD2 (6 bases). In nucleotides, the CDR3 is TGTGCCTGGAGGAAATACTACGGGAGCCTACAAGAGACCCAGTACTTC. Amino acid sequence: CAWRKYYGSLQETQYF.